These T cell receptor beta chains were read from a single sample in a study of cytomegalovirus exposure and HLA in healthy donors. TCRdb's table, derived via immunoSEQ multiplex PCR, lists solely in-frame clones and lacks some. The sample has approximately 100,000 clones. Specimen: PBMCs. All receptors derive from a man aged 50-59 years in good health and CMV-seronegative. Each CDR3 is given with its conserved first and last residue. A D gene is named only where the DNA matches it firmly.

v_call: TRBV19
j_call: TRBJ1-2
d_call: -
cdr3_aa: CASSPGQIYGYTF

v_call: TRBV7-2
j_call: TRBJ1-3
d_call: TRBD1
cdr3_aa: CASSLKGQGNTIYF

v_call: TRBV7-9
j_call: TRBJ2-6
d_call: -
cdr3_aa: CASSLGTGSSGANVLTF

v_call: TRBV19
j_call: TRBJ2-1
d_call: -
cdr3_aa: CASNNRGTDNEQFF

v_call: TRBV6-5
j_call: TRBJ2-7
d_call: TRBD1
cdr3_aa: CASSYNRGVYEQYF

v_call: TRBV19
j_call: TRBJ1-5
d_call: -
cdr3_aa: CASSIDNSRGQPQHF

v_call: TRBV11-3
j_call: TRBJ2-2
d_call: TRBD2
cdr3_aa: CASSPPAGGSTGELFF

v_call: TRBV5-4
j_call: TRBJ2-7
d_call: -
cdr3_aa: CASSHGPSGSYEQYF

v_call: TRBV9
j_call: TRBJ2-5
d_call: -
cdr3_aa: CASSPRGSAETQYF

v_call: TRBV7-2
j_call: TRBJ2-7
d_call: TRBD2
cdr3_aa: CASSLVAGAYEQYF

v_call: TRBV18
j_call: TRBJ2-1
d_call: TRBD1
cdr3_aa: CASSPSGQWYNEQFF

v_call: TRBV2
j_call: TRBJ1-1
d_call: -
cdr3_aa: CASSVGVDITEAFF

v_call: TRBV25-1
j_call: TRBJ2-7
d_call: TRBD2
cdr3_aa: CASSEFRTSGSYEQYF

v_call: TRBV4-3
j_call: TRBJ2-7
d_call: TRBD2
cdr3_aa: CASRPSGSYEQYF

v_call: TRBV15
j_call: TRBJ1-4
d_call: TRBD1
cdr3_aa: CATSRATGVNEKLFF

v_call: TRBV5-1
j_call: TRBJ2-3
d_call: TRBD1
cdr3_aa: CASSLGQGPDTQYF

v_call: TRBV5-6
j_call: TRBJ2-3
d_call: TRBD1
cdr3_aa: CASSERDRGTDTQYF

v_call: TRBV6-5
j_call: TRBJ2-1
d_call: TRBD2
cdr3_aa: CATSSGLDAAIEQFF

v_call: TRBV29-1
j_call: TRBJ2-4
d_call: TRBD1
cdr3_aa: CSVGTGGTKNIQYF

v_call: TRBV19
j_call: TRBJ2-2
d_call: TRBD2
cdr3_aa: CASSLTSGGNTGELFF

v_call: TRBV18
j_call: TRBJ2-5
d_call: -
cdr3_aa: CASSNPDREQYF

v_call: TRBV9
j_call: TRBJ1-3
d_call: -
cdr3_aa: CASSVEGVGNTIYF

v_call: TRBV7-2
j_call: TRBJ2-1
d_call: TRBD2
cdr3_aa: CASSLGLAGVNEQFF

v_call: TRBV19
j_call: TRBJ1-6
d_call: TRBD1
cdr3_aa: CASSIRGTGGDSPLHF

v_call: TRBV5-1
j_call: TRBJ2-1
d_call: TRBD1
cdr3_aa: CASSAGTGYNEQFF

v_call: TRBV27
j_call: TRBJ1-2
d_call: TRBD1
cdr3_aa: CASSRRQGAGYTF

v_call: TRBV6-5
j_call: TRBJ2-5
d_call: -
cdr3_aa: CASRTPGPGETQYF

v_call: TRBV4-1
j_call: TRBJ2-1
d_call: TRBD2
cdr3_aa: CASRSGLAGNNEQFF

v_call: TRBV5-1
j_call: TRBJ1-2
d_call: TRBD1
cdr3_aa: CASSLDRVTYGYTF

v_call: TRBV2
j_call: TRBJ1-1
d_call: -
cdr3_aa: CATSLGAGGTEAFF

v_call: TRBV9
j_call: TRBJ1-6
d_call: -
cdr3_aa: CASSPRGGSDSPLHF

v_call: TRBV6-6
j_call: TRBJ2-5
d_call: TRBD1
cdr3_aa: CASSSRQGTQETQYF

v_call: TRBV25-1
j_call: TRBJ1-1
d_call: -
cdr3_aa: CASSEYERLSTEAFF

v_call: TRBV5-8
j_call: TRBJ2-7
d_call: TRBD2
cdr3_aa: CASSLTIAGGSYEQYF

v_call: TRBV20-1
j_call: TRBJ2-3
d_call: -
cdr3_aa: CSASETDTQYF

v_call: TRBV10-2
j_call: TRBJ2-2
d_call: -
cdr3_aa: CATTNTGELFF

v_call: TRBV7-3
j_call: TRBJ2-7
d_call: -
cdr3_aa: CASSPRSYEQYF

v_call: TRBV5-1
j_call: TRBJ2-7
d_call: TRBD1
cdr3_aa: CASSLDGTGSYEQYF

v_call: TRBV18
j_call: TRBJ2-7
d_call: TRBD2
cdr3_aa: CASSPRAGGTYEQYF

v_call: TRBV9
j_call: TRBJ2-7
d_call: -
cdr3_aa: CASAEGDATSYEQYF

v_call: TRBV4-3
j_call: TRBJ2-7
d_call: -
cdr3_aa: CASSQDSQGAYEQYF

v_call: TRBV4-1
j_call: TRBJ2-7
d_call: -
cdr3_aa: CASSQEQAYEQYF

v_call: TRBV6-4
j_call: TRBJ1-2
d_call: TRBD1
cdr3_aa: CASTPSEQGAPRGYTF

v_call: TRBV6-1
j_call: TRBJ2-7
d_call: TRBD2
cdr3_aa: CASSGRLAGAYEQYF

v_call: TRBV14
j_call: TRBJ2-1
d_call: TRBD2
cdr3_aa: CASSQGTSGRFSYNEQFF

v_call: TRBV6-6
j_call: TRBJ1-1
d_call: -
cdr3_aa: CASSYRNTEAFF

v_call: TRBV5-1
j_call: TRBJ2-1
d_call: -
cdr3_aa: CASSPEPSYNEQFF

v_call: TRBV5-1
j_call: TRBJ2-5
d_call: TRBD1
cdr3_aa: CASSSLAGQGNEQETQYF

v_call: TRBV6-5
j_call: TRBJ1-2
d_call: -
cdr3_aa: CASSYGRNYGYTF

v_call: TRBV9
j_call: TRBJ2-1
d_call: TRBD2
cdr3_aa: CASSGLAGGLTYNEQFF